These 8 T cell receptor beta chains were all obtained from the same sample, sequenced in a study of human T cells and chemical hapten exposure (dated by TCRdb to the early 2020s). Total RNA was extracted from unfractionated whole blood collected in Tempus Blood RNA tubes. Library preparation was by 5' RACE. This sample was sequenced with an Illumina MiSeq. The raw public reads went through TCRdb reprocessing: fastp at Q25, MiXCR clone calling, in-frame beta chains kept. Entries that share a CDR3 protein sequence are merged under the most common genes and DNA. This sample has 110,000 or so distinct CDR3 sequences in its table, and 15% to 20% of those were observed once. The ten largest clones capture about 3% of the sample. The source of these receptors is a human donor in good health.

This clonotype was found a few times. The J gene is TRBJ2-6, the V gene TRBV2; D gene unclear. CDR3 size: 13 residues. Trimming took off 7 bases at V and 0 bases at J, with 4 bases between the two ends. CDR1 is SNHLY and CDR2 is FYNNEI in the germline V gene. CDR3 sequence (DNA): TGTGCCAGCAAGATCTCTGGGGCCAACGTCCTGACTTTC. Protein sequence: CASKISGANVLTF.

This chain uses TRBV2 with TRBJ2-2, with D hard to call. The CDR3 length is 15 residues. Trimming cost V 5 bases and J 4 bases, with 14 bases left between them. Per germline, CDR1 SNHLY and CDR2 FYNNEI. The CDR3 loop is CASSPREVGTGELFF. CDR3 nucleotides: TGTGCCAGCAGTCCCCGTGAAGTCGGCACCGGGGAGCTGTTTTTT.

This clonotype was detected a few times. The rearrangement joins TRBV28 to TRBJ2-1, with a tentative D call TRBD2 (7 bases). This CDR3 has 11 amino acids. Germline V gene sequence: CDR1 MDHEN, CDR2 SYDVKM. With 5 bases removed from V and 13 bases from J, the gap between germline ends came to 12 bases. The CDR3 nucleotides read TGTGCCAGCAGTGGGGGGGCGAGACAGTTCTTC. Translating gives CASSGGARQFF.

The V gene is TRBV10-3, the J gene TRBJ1-4; D gene ambiguous. V shed 2 bases and J shed 0 bases, with 7 bases lying between them. CDR3 length: 15 amino acids. Looked up from germline, CDR1 is ENHRY and CDR2 is SYGVKD. CDR3 protein: CAISERETTNEKLFF. The CDR3 DNA is TGTGCCATCAGTGAGAGGGAGACAACTAATGAAAAACTGTTTTTT.

The rearrangement joins TRBV20-1 to TRBJ2-1, with TRBD1 matching 7 bases. The CDR3 covers 11 residues. V lost 6 bases, J lost 9 bases, and 5 bases stayed unmatched. Germline V lookup: CDR1 DFQATT, CDR2 SNEGSKA (reference sequence). The CDR3 sequence is CSANRGGEQFF. The CDR3 DNA sequence: TGCAGTGCGAACAGGGGTGGTGAGCAGTTCTTC.

In its sample, this clonotype was seen a few times. The chain employs TRBV4-2 and TRBJ2-5, with D perhaps TRBD1 (5 bases). The CDR3 is 14 residues long. V lost 1 base and J lost 5, with 11 bases in between. CDR1 and CDR2 from the germline V gene are LGHNA and YNFKEQ. The CDR3 loop reads CASSQAQGPETQYF. The CDR3 DNA follows: TGTGCCAGCAGCCAAGCCCAGGGTCCTGAGACCCAGTACTTC.

The rearrangement uses TRBV6-5 and TRBJ1-3; weak D call: TRBD1 (6 bases). The CDR3 runs 14 residues. Germline V gene sequence: CDR1 MNHEY, CDR2 SVGAGI. V was trimmed by 6 bases and J by 0 bases, leaving 9 bases between them. The CDR3, as DNA: TGTGCCAGCAGCAGGGGTAGCTCTGGAAACACCATATATTTT. Protein sequence: CASSRGSSGNTIYF.

The rearrangement links TRBV27 to TRBJ1-4; no reliable D call. V gave up 5 bases and J gave up 8 bases, with 15 bases separating them. The CDR3 has 14 amino acids. CDR1 is MNHEY, CDR2 SMNVEV, per germline (reference sequence). CDR3 bases: TGTGCCAGCAGTCCTCTCGAGATGGCGGAAAAACTGTTTTTT. This sequence encodes CASSPLEMAEKLFF.